A selection of T cell receptor beta chains follows, all from one sample in a study of tumor-infiltrating lymphocytes in primary liver carcinoma. TCRdb used MiXCR to reprocess the multiplex PCR reads, holding one entry per CDR3 protein. This table has 40,000 to 60,000 distinct CDR3 sequences, about 80% appearing once. Sequenced sample: liver tumor tissue from sampling region 3. The origin of the receptors is a man between 35 and 55 years old with primary liver carcinoma and hepatitis B virus infection. Both conserved end residues are part of each CDR3.

v_call: TRBV29-1
cdr3_aa: CSRNLQGAYGYTF

v_call: TRBV20-1
cdr3_aa: CSAIYRGQETQYF

v_call: TRBV6-5
cdr3_aa: CASSYSGAMRSTEQFF

v_call: TRBV11-2
cdr3_aa: CASSGWLAGELIF

v_call: TRBV6-5
cdr3_aa: CASSLRPPGVNSGELLF

v_call: TRBV13
cdr3_aa: CASSSGREAYNVQFF

v_call: TRBV10-3
cdr3_aa: CATNRDRSHEQYF

v_call: TRBV11-2
cdr3_aa: CASSPLGGRGTNTQYF

v_call: TRBV12-3/TRBV12-4
cdr3_aa: CANCSGGGWKETRYF

v_call: TRBV21-1
cdr3_aa: CASSCTGGRPNEQFF

v_call: TRBV30
cdr3_aa: CVWRSAYDQYF

v_call: TRBV7-9
cdr3_aa: CAGTLGELYEHYF

v_call: TRBV10-3
cdr3_aa: CAISEIASGGDMQYF

v_call: TRBV11-2
cdr3_aa: CSSSSAGPWSEQFF

v_call: TRBV12-3/TRBV12-4
cdr3_aa: CASRRGTDTQYF

v_call: TRBV29-1
cdr3_aa: CSFGTGSPQYF

v_call: TRBV14
cdr3_aa: CAGSRFYNEQIF

v_call: TRBV11-2
cdr3_aa: CPCSLTDTAYEQHF

v_call: TRBV6-5
cdr3_aa: CASNLRPPGVNTGELFF

v_call: TRBV12-3/TRBV12-4
cdr3_aa: CASITGQRGNEQLF

v_call: TRBV5-6
cdr3_aa: CASSLAFSYEQYF

v_call: TRBV11-2
cdr3_aa: CAISPPTSGSTDAQYF

v_call: TRBV7-8
cdr3_aa: CVSSLGAVSCEQYF

v_call: TRBV28
cdr3_aa: CAMSRRFVYEQYF

v_call: TRBV6-6
cdr3_aa: CASGQEALNSEAFF

v_call: TRBV11-2
cdr3_aa: CVSSIDLPGQGSYEQYF

v_call: TRBV6-6
cdr3_aa: CASSFRVGYSNQPQHF

v_call: TRBV7-8
cdr3_aa: CASSLVWPDSYEQYF

v_call: TRBV29-1
cdr3_aa: CSVEGGGRAGGRSNEQIF

v_call: TRBV18
cdr3_aa: CASSVRTSGSGTDTQYF

v_call: TRBV11-2
cdr3_aa: CVSSLVGDTQYF

v_call: TRBV12-3/TRBV12-4
cdr3_aa: CASSFRDSIYNERFF

v_call: TRBV2
cdr3_aa: CASLRDRGPNEQFF

v_call: TRBV11-2
cdr3_aa: CASRSRNTTHQETQYF

v_call: TRBV10-3
cdr3_aa: CAISESPGRGARTSYNEQFF

v_call: TRBV11-2
cdr3_aa: CAKSFDRGTDTQYF

v_call: TRBV6-2/TRBV6-3
cdr3_aa: CANSSLSGSTDTQYF